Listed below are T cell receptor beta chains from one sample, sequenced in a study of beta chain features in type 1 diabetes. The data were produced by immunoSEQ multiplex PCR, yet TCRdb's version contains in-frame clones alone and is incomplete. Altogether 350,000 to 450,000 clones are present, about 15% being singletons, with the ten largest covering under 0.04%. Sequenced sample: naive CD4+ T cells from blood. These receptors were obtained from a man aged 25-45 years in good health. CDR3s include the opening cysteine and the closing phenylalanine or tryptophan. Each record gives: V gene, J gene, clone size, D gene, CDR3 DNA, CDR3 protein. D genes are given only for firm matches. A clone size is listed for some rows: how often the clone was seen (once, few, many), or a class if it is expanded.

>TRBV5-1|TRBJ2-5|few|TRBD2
TGCGCCAGCGGCACTAGCGGGACTCAAGAGACCCAGTACTTC
CASGTSGTQETQYF
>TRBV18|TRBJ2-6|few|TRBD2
TGTGCCAGCTCACCAAGGGGAGGGCCTGGGGCCAACGTCCTGACTTTC
CASSPRGGPGANVLTF
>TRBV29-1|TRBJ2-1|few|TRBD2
TGCAGCGTAAATAGCGGGAGCTCCTACAATGAGCAGTTCTTC
CSVNSGSSYNEQFF
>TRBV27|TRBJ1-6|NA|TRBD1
TGTGCCAGCAGGATGGGCAGGGGGCCCGGTTCACCCCTCCACTTT
CASRMGRGPGSPLHF
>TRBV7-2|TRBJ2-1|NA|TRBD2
TGTGCCAGCACCCGCGGGGGGAGTCAGAATGAGCAGTTCTTC
CASTRGGSQNEQFF
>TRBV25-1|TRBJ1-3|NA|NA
TGTGCCAGCAGCGAGGCTGCTGGAAACACCATATATTTT
CASSEAAGNTIYF
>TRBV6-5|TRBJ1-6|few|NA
TGTGCCAGCAGTTACGACGGGTTGGGGAATTCACCCCTCCACTTT
CASSYDGLGNSPLHF
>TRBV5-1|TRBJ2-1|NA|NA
TGCGCCAGCAGCTTGGGAGGTCCAAGTCCCAATGAGCAGTTCTTC
CASSLGGPSPNEQFF
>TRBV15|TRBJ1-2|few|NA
TGTGCCACCAGCAGAGAGGGCACGAGGGTTGGGTATGGCTACACCTTC
CATSREGTRVGYGYTF
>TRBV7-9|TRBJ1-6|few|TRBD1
TGTGCCAGCAGCCCCGCCAGGGGACAGGGAACTTCACCCCTCCACTTT
CASSPARGQGTSPLHF
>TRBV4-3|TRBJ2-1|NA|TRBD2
TGCGCCAGCAGTCTTATAGCGGGAGGGCCACCGGAGCAGTTCTTC
CASSLIAGGPPEQFF
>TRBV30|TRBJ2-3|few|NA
TGTGCCTGGAGTGTCGTCGGGAGTAGCACAGATACGCAGTATTTT
CAWSVVGSSTDTQYF
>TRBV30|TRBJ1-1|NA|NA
TGTGCCTGGAGTGACCTATATCCCCAGGGCACTGAAGCTTTCTTT
CAWSDLYPQGTEAFF
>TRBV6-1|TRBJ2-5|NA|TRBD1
TGTGCCAGCAGTGCGACAGGGGGGACAGAGACCCAGTACTTC
CASSATGGTETQYF
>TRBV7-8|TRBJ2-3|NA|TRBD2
TGTGCCAGCAGCGGGCTAGCGGTAGTCACAGATACGCAGTATTTT
CASSGLAVVTDTQYF
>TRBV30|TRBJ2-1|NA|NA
TGTGCCTGGAGTGTAAGGGTCAAAGCCAATGAGCAGTTCTTC
CAWSVRVKANEQFF
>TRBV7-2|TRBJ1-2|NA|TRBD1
TGTGCCAGCAGCTTGCACCGGGACAGGGATCAGGACACCTTC
CASSLHRDRDQDTF
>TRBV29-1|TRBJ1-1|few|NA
TGCAGCGTTGCAGGCCAGGAGAACACTGAAGCTTTCTTT
CSVAGQENTEAFF